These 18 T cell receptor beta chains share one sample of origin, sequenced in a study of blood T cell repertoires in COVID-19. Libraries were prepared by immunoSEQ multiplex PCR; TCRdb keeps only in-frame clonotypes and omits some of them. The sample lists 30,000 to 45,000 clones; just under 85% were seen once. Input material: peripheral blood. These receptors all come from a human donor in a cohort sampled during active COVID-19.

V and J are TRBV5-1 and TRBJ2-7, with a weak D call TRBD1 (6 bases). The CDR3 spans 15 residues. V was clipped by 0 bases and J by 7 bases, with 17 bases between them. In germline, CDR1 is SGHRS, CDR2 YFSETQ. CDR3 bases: TGCGCCAGCAGCTTGGCCTCAGGGAGACAGGAAGAGCAGTACTTC. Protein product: CASSLASGRQEEQYF.

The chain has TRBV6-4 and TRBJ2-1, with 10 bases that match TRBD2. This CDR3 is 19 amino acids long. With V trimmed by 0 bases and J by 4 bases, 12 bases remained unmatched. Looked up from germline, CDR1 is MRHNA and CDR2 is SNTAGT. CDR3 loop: CASSDSKDSGGAGYNEQFF. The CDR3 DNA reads TGTGCCAGCAGTGACTCGAAGGACAGCGGGGGGGCTGGTTACAATGAGCAGTTCTTC.

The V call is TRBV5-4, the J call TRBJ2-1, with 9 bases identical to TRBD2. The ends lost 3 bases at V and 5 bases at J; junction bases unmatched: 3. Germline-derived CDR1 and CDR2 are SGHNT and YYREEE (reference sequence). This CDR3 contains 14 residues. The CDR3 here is CASSSRTSDNEQFF. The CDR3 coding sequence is TGTGCCAGCAGCTCCCGGACTAGCGACAATGAGCAGTTCTTC.

The DNA of the CDR3 is TGTGCCAGCAGTTACTCGAGCGGTGGTCCGACTAACTATGGCTACACCTTC. The encoded protein is CASSYSSGGPTNYGYTF. The V gene is TRBV6-2 or TRBV6-3, the J gene TRBJ1-2; D is unresolved. V was shortened by 0 bases and J by 0 bases, with 14 bases between the two germline ends. Germline values: CDR1 MNHEY, CDR2 SVGEGT. The CDR3 loop spans 17 amino acids.

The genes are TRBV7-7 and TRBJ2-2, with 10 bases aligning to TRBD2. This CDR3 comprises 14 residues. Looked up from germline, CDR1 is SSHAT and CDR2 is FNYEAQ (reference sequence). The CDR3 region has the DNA TGTGCTAGCGGGGGGACAGCGAACACCGGGGAGCTGTTTTTT. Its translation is CASGGTANTGELFF.

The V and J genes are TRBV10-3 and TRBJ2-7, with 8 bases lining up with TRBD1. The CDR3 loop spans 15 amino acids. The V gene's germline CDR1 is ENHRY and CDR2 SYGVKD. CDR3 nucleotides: TGTGTCTCCGGGACAGGTTCTTCCTCCGTCTACGAGCAGTACTTC. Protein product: CVSGTGSSSVYEQYF.

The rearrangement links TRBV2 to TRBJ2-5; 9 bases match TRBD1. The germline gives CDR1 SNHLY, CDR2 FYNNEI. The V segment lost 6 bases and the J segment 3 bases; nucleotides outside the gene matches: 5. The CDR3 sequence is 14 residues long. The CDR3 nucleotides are TGTGCCAGCAGGGGGACAGGGTTCGAAGAGACCCAGTACTTC. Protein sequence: CASRGTGFEETQYF.

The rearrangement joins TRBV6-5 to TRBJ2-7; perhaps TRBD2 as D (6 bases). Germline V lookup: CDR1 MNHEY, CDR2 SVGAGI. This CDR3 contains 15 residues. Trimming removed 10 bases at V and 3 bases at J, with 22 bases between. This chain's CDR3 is CATYPGELGHYEQYF. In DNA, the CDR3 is TGTGCCACCTACCCGGGGGAGCTTGGGCACTACGAGCAGTACTTC.

The CDR3 DNA reads as TGTGCAAGTCGCTTAGGCGTCGGGGGGCCCACCGGGGAGCTGTTTTTT. It encodes CASRLGVGGPTGELFF. V gene TRBV12-2 combines with J gene TRBJ2-2; the D call of TRBD2 is as the table states it, not checked on the DNA. TRBV12-2 is listed as a pseudogene. This CDR3 contains 16 residues.

Here the CDR3 reads CASRTRVINEKLFF. The CDR3 nucleotides read TGTGCCAGCAGGACCAGGGTAATTAATGAAAAACTGTTTTTT. The V gene is TRBV6-5, the J gene TRBJ1-4, with D possibly TRBD1 on 5 matching bases. Trimming cost V 6 bases and J 4 bases, with 12 bases left between them. The CDR3 is 14 amino acids. Germline V CDR1 and CDR2: MNHEY, SVGAGI.

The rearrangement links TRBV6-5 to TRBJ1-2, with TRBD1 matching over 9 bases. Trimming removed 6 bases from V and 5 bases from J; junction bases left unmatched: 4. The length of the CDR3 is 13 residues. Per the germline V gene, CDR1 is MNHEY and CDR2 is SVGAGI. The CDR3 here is CASRRGTGYGYTF. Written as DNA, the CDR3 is TGTGCCAGCAGACGCGGGACAGGGTATGGCTACACCTTC.

CDR3 nucleotides: TGTGCCAGCAGTTTCCCTAGCGGGGGGAACACCGGGGAGCTGTTTTTT. Protein: CASSFPSGGNTGELFF. The chain links TRBV28 to TRBJ2-2; 10 nucleotides match TRBD2. Trimming took 3 bases from V and 1 from J; bases not matched to a gene: 2. The CDR3 is 16 residues long. Looked up from germline, CDR1 is MDHEN and CDR2 is SYDVKM.

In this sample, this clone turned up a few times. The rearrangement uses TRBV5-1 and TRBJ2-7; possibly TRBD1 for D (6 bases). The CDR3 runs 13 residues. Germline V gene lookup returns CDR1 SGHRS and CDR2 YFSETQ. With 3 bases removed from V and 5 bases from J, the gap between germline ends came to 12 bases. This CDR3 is CASSSTTGNEQYF. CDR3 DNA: TGCGCCAGCAGCTCAACCACAGGGAACGAGCAGTACTTC.

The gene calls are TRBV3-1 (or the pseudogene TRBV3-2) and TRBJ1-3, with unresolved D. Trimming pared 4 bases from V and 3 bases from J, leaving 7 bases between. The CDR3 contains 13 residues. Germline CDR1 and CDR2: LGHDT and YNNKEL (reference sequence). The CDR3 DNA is TGTGCCAGCAGCCGTCTAGATGGAAACACCATATATTTT. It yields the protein CASSRLDGNTIYF.

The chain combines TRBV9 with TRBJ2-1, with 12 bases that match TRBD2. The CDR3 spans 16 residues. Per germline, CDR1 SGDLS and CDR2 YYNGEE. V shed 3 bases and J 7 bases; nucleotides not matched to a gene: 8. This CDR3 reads CASSASTSGGKNEQFF. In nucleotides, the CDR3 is TGTGCCAGCAGCGCATCGACTAGCGGGGGCAAAAATGAGCAGTTCTTC.

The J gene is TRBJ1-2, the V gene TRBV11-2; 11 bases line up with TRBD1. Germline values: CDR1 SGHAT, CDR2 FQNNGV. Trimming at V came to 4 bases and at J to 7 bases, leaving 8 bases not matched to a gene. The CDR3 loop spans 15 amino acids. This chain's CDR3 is CASSWGTGGLSGYTF. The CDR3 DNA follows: TGTGCCAGCAGCTGGGGGACAGGGGGTTTAAGTGGCTACACCTTC.

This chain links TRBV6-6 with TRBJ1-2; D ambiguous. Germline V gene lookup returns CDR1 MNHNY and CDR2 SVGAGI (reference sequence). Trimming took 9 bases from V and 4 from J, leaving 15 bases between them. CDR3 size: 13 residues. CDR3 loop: CASVDGVSYGYTF. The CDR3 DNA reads TGTGCCAGTGTCGACGGGGTTAGCTATGGCTACACCTTC.

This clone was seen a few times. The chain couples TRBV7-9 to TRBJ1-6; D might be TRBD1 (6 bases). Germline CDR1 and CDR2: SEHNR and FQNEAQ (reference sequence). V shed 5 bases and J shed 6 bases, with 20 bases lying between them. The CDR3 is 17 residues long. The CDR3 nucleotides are TGTGCCAGCAGCCGGAGCCAGGGAGCAGGGGCTAATTCACCCCTCCACTTT. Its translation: CASSRSQGAGANSPLHF. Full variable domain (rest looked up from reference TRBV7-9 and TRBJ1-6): DTGVSQNPRHKITKRGQNVTFRCDPISEHNRLYWYRQTLGQGPEFLTYFQNEAQLEKSRLLSDRFSAERPKGSFSTLEIQRTEQGDSAMYLCASSRSQGAGANSPLHFGNGTRLTVT.